The clone carrying this T cell receptor beta chain is categorized as medium-sized. The antigen remains undetermined. The repertoire was sequenced with immunoSEQ multiplex PCR; TCRdb's copy has only in-frame clones and lacks some. The table has approximately 4,500 clones, roughly 33% seen once. This sample was taken from a study of T cells in localized non-small cell lung cancer. Findings and caveats of the study: The study found T cell clonality highest in uninvolved adjacent lung, above tumor. Patients showing higher blood T cell density tended to see longer overall survival. Because researchers sequenced only one region of the tumor, heterogeneity is still possible. Median around 54 top-100 tumor clones were shared with paired adjacent lung.

This CDR3 spans 16 amino acids. CDR1 and CDR2 from the germline V gene are MNHGY and SAAAGT. Trimming shortened V by 6 bases and J by 1 base, and 19 bases separated the two germline ends. Here the sequenced sample was lung tumor tissue, taken before any cancer treatment. The V gene is TRBV6-8, the J gene TRBJ2-7, with D maybe TRBD1 (5 bases). The sequence was collected from a male donor aged 60 or over with stage I lung adenocarcinoma. The CDR3 DNA reads as TGTGCCAGCAGGGCTCCCGGCAGGGTAGTTTCCTACGAGCAGTACTTC. Protein sequence: CASRAPGRVVSYEQYF.